One and the same sample provided the 20 T cell receptor beta chains below, sequenced in a study of T cells in Graves' hyperthyroidism and ophthalmopathy. RNA transcripts were the template for amplifying TCR beta CDR3 regions. The HTBI primer set served for first-round RT-PCR of the TCR CDR3. One entry per CDR3 protein, called by TCRdb with MiXCR from the multiplex PCR reads. This sample has 550,000 to 600,000 distinct CDR3 sequences, with approximately 14% found just once. The sequenced material came from blood. These receptors came from a woman under 30 with Graves' ophthalmopathy.

This clonotype was seen ten or more times. The V gene is TRBV7-2, the J gene TRBJ1-3; TRBD1 matches 9 bases. CDR3 size: 15 residues. V was pared by 9 bases and J by 8 bases, with 14 bases of the junction left unmatched. The germline gives CDR1 SGHTA, CDR2 FQGNSA. DNA of the CDR3: TGTGCCAGTTCTCCCCTGGGACAGGGAGGATACACCATATATTTT. This sequence encodes CASSPLGQGGYTIYF. The variable domain in full, completed from reference TRBV7-2 and TRBJ1-3, reads GAGVSQSPSNKVTEKGKDVELRCDPISGHTALYWYRQSLGQGLEFLIYFQGNSAPDKSGLPSDRFSAERTGGSVSTLTIQRTQQEDSAVYLCASSPLGQGGYTIYFGEGSWLTVV.

This clonotype was observed many times. The chain couples TRBV29-1 to TRBJ2-7; no definite D call. V lost 2 bases and J 0 bases, leaving 11 bases between the germline ends. Germline CDR1 is SQVTM and CDR2 is ANQGSEA. The CDR3 consists of 14 residues. The CDR3 nucleotides read TGCAGCGTTGAAAGGCAGGATTCCTCCTACGAGCAGTACTTC. Protein product: CSVERQDSSYEQYF.

This clonotype occurred a few times. V is TRBV19 and J is TRBJ1-1; 12 bases fit TRBD1. The CDR3 is 15 amino acids. Germline values: CDR1 LNHDA, CDR2 SQIVND (reference sequence). The V gene end was trimmed by 7 bases and the J gene end by 2 bases; junction bases not matched to a gene: 5. The CDR3 nucleotides read TGTGCCAGTATTAGGGGACAGGGGGCTAACACTGAAGCTTTCTTT. Translation: CASIRGQGANTEAFF.

This chain uses TRBV7-8 with TRBJ1-1; D ambiguous. This CDR3 region has 18 residues. CDR1 is SGHVS, CDR2 FQNEAQ, per germline. Trimming cost V 2 bases and J 4 bases, with 23 bases left between them. CDR3 nucleotide sequence: TGTGCCAGCAGCTTATTAGCCTCCCGAGGGCGGACGAGCACTGAAGCTTTCTTT. Protein product: CASSLLASRGRTSTEAFF.

This clonotype was picked up many times. The rearrangement uses TRBV29-1 and TRBJ2-5, with D perhaps TRBD1 (6 bases). CDR3 length: 13 amino acids. CDR1 SQVTM and CDR2 ANQGSEA come from the germline V gene. Trimming shortened V by 6 bases and J by 4 bases, and 15 bases separated the two germline ends. DNA of the CDR3: TGCAGCGTCGATCTGGGGGCTGGAGAGACCCAGTACTTC. Translation gives CSVDLGAGETQYF.

There are a few counts of this clonotype. V gene TRBV9 combines with J gene TRBJ2-1; a possible D gene is TRBD2 (5 bases). CDR3 length: 15 amino acids. Germline CDR1 is SGDLS and CDR2 is YYNGEE. V lost 4 bases to trimming and J lost 5 bases, with 16 bases between them. The CDR3 coding sequence is TGTGCCAGCAGCACCAGCGGCAGAACCCACAATGAGCAGTTCTTC. It specifies CASSTSGRTHNEQFF. The full variable domain, in which reference TRBV9 and TRBJ2-1 provide the parts outside the CDR3, is DSGVTQTPKHLITATGQRVTLRCSPRSGDLSVYWYQQSLDQGLQFLIQYYNGEERAKGNILERFSAQQFPDLHSELNLSSLELGDSALYFCASSTSGRTHNEQFFGPGTRLTVL.

There are many counts of this clonotype. V gene TRBV11-3 combines with J gene TRBJ2-7, with no clear D. This CDR3 has 12 residues. Germline-derived CDR1 and CDR2 are SGHNT and YENEEA. V gave up 2 bases and J gave up 6 bases, with 8 bases separating them. DNA of the CDR3: TGTGCCAGCAGCTTAACGTCATTCGAGCAGTACTTC. Protein sequence: CASSLTSFEQYF.

As for this clonotype: A much larger clone sits a single nucleotide away, making a read error possible. The rearrangement joins TRBV29-1 to TRBJ2-7; 12 positions agree with TRBD2. Trimming took 5 bases from V and 2 from J; bases not matched to a gene: 10. The CDR3 extends over 16 amino acids. Germline CDR1 reads SQVTM; CDR2 reads ANQGSEA. CDR3 in DNA: TGCAGCGTTCCAACGCTGACTAGCGGGAGTACCTACGAGCAGTACTTC. Its protein is CSVPTLTSGSTYEQYF.

The genes are TRBV27 and TRBJ2-1, with 9 positions matching TRBD2. The CDR3 loop spans 17 amino acids. J gave up 1 base and V 1 base, and 5 bases lay outside the gene matches. In germline, CDR1 is MNHEY, CDR2 SMNVEV (reference sequence). The CDR3 spells CASSLWASGISYNEQFF. The CDR3 DNA reads as TGTGCCAGCAGTTTATGGGCTAGCGGGATTTCCTACAATGAGCAGTTCTTC.

The sample holds many counts of this clonotype. The V gene is TRBV6-5, the J gene TRBJ1-3, with a weak D call TRBD1 (5 bases). Trimming shortened V by 2 bases and J by 0 bases, and 11 bases separated the two germline ends. Per germline, CDR1 MNHEY and CDR2 SVGAGI. This CDR3 has 16 amino acids. The CDR3 reads CASSYAGIGSGNTIYF. CDR3 DNA: TGTGCCAGCAGTTACGCAGGGATCGGCTCTGGAAACACCATATATTTT.

V usage is TRBV5-6 and J usage is TRBJ2-5, with D unresolved. V lost 5 bases and J 4 bases, leaving 18 bases between the germline ends. The CDR3 is 15 residues long. Germline lookup yields CDR1 SGHDT and CDR2 YYEEEE. CDR3 amino acids: CASSQPAFGLETQYF. The CDR3 DNA reads as TGTGCCAGCAGTCAACCTGCCTTCGGTCTAGAGACCCAGTACTTC.

The rearrangement uses TRBV4-2 and TRBJ2-2; 9 bases line up with TRBD2. The V and J ends lost 4 bases and 4 bases, in that order; junction bases with no gene match: 4. The CDR3 extends over 15 amino acids. From germline, CDR1 is LGHNA and CDR2 YNFKEQ. In DNA, the CDR3 is TGTGCCAGCAGCCCAACTAGCGGGTTCACCGGGGAGCTGTTTTTT. Protein: CASSPTSGFTGELFF.

V gene TRBV4-1 combines with J gene TRBJ2-7; the D is unclear. V gave up 1 base and J gave up 3 bases, with 16 bases separating them. The CDR3 is made up of 16 amino acids. The V gene's germline CDR1 is MGHRA and CDR2 YSYEKL. CDR3 nucleotide sequence: TGCGCCAGCAGCCAAGCAGGATTCCGCCCCGTCTACGAGCAGTACTTC. Its translation: CASSQAGFRPVYEQYF.

Only a few counts were recorded for this clonotype. The V and J genes are TRBV10-3 and TRBJ1-2, with 9 bases fitting TRBD1. This CDR3 region has 12 residues. Germline values: CDR1 ENHRY, CDR2 SYGVKD. V was clipped by 6 bases and J by 6 bases; unmatched bases: 2. The CDR3 reads CAIRGQGHGYTF. The CDR3, as DNA: TGTGCCATCAGAGGACAGGGGCATGGCTACACCTTC.

This clonotype was detected a few times. The rearrangement uses TRBV30 and TRBJ2-7; D unclear. This CDR3 has 15 residues. V lost 0 bases, J lost 3 bases, and 15 bases lay in between. The germline V gene encodes CDR1 GTSNPN and CDR2 SVGIG (reference sequence). The CDR3: CAWSVLSDYIYEQYF. The CDR3 DNA reads as TGTGCCTGGAGTGTCTTGTCTGATTACATCTACGAGCAGTACTTC.

In its sample, this clonotype was seen a few times. The chain links TRBV5-5 to TRBJ2-7; 8 bases line up with TRBD1. Germline CDR1 SGHKS, CDR2 YYEKEE (reference sequence). The trim removed 2 bases at V and 4 bases at J, leaving 5 bases unmatched. This CDR3 is built from 14 residues. Here the CDR3 reads CASSLRDRRYEQYF. The CDR3 DNA reads TGTGCCAGCAGCTTACGGGACAGGCGGTACGAGCAGTACTTC.

This clonotype was seen at least ten times. The chain combines TRBV5-1 with TRBJ1-1, with D possibly TRBD1 on 5 matching bases. Germline-derived CDR1 and CDR2 are SGHRS and YFSETQ. The CDR3 is 17 residues long. V dropped 4 bases and J dropped 2 bases, with 21 bases sitting between them. CDR3 residues: CASSRIPADKGNTEAFF. Written as DNA, the CDR3 is TGCGCCAGCAGCCGTATACCCGCGGACAAAGGCAACACTGAAGCTTTCTTT.

This chain links TRBV20-1 with TRBJ1-5; 8 bases match TRBD1. This CDR3 contains 14 residues. Germline V CDR1 and CDR2: DFQATT, SNEGSKA (reference sequence). CDR3 sequence: CSGTGGGGNQPQHF. The CDR3 DNA reads as TGCAGCGGAACAGGGGGGGGAGGCAATCAGCCCCAGCATTTT.

A single count supports this clonotype. This rearrangement joins TRBV10-3 to TRBJ2-1, with a weak D call TRBD2 (6 bases). This CDR3 spans 12 amino acids. The ends were cut back, 8 bases at V and 10 bases at J, with 15 bases in the middle. The germline V gene has CDR1 ENHRY and CDR2 SYGVKD. DNA for the CDR3: TGTGCCATCTCAAGGGACTCCCAGGAGCAGTTCTTC. Translation: CAISRDSQEQFF.

This clonotype was recorded many times. The chain recombines TRBV4-1 with TRBJ1-2, with a weak D call TRBD1 (5 bases). V dropped 4 bases and J dropped 1 base, with 13 bases sitting between them. Germline V gene data show CDR1 as MGHRA and CDR2 as YSYEKL. This CDR3 contains 15 residues. The CDR3 is CASSRDSLLNYGYTF. CDR3 nucleotides: TGCGCCAGCAGCCGAGACAGCCTACTTAACTATGGCTACACCTTC.